This entry describes one T cell receptor (beta chain). The sample is drawn from a study of cytomegalovirus exposure and HLA in healthy donors. The V gene lost 0 bases and the J gene lost 2 bases, with 9 bases spanning the gap. This CDR3 comprises 15 residues. Germline CDR1 and CDR2: SGHRS and YFSETQ. The PCR had 60 Vbeta and 13 Jbeta primers. Clones were read by immunoSEQ multiplex PCR, and TCRdb kept only the in-frame ones, dropping some. Of 120,000 or so clones in the sample, 75% were seen once. The gene calls are TRBV5-1 and TRBJ2-1, with D possibly matching TRBD2 (7 bases). Material: PBMCs. This sequence originates from a woman between 40 and 55 years old in good health and CMV-seropositive. CDR3 nucleotides: TGCGCCAGCAGCTTGGTGGGGGGGCCCTACAATGAGCAGTTCTTC. Translated, it gives CASSLVGGPYNEQFF.